This TCR beta chain was sequenced for a study of T cell changes during pregnancy in multiple sclerosis. The CDR3 has 15 residues. V shed 2 bases, J shed 7 bases, and the junction held 6 bases outside the gene matches. Germline V CDR1 and CDR2: ENHRY, SYGVKD. Repertoires were generated with immunoSEQ multiplex PCR, while TCRdb's copy carries only in-frame clones and drops some. The sample records more than 70,000 clones, under 95% being singletons. V is TRBV10-3 and J is TRBJ2-3, with 10 bases fitting TRBD2. The sequence was obtained from a female donor with multiple sclerosis, enrolled in a pregnancy study. The sample in question was peripheral blood, obtained before pregnancy. The CDR3 is CAISEPSGGTNTQYF. CDR3 nucleotide sequence: TGTGCCATCAGTGAGCCTAGCGGGGGAACCAATACGCAGTATTTT.